The 8 T cell receptor beta chains below come from one sample, sequenced in a study of immune characterization of retroperitoneal liposarcoma (dated by TCRdb to the late 2010s). Receptors were amplified or captured by PCR. Sequencing was performed on a NextSeq 500. Using fastp trimming at Q25 and MiXCR clonotype assembly, TCRdb reanalyzed the public sequencing data and kept in-frame beta chains. A single entry per CDR3 protein holds the most common genes and DNA from its merged rows. This sample is represented by around 20,000 distinct CDR3 sequences; 35% to 40% of them were singletons. Jointly, the top ten make up roughly 7.3% of the sample. The sequenced material came from blood. The receptors were gathered from a male donor with retroperitoneal liposarcoma.

At least ten counts were recorded for this clonotype. The chain employs TRBV12-3 or TRBV12-4 and TRBJ2-5; possibly TRBD1 for D (5 bases). The J call may be wrong; the DNA end is better matched by TRBJ2-7. The CDR3 is 13 residues long. The CDR3 reads CATAQTTVYEQYF. The CDR3 nucleotides read TGTGCCACCGCCCAGACGACAGTCTACGAGCAGTACTTC.

V and J are TRBV7-3 and TRBJ1-1; no definite D call. The V and J ends lost 1 base and 2 bases respectively, with 5 bases between them. The germline V gene encodes CDR1 SGHTA and CDR2 FQGTGA. This CDR3 is 13 amino acids long. CDR3 nucleotides: TGTGCCAGCAGCTTAATGCTAAACACTGAAGCTTTCTTT. It codes for CASSLMLNTEAFF.

This clonotype was detected only a few times. The chain combines TRBV7-6 with TRBJ1-1, with TRBD1 as a possible D gene (5 bases). V was cut by 4 bases and J by 3 bases, with 6 bases left in between. Germline loops: CDR1 SGHVS, CDR2 FNYEAQ. This CDR3 spans 12 amino acids. CDR3 region: CASSSRDTEAFF. DNA of the CDR3: TGTGCCAGCAGCTCCAGGGACACTGAAGCTTTCTTT.

V gene TRBV6-6 combines with J gene TRBJ2-3; 11 bases line up with TRBD2. V shed 8 bases and J 1 base; nucleotides not matched to a gene: 2. This CDR3 is 14 amino acids long. Germline CDR1 and CDR2: MNHNY and SVGAGI (reference sequence). The DNA for the CDR3 is TGTGCCAGCGAGACTAGCGGGGGCACAGATACGCAGTATTTT. Amino acids: CASETSGGTDTQYF.

This clonotype was observed many times. J is TRBJ2-2 and V is TRBV11-3, with D possibly matching TRBD1 (6 bases). V was clipped by 5 bases and J by 7 bases, with 11 bases between them. Germline loops: CDR1 SGHNT, CDR2 YENEEA. CDR3 size: 13 residues. The CDR3, as DNA: TGTGCCAGCAGCGGCAGGGGTGTCGGGGAGCTGTTTTTT. Its protein product is CASSGRGVGELFF.

Relative to its sample, this clonotype is medium-sized. The chain is built from TRBV12-3 or TRBV12-4 and TRBJ2-1; the D is unclear. The length of the CDR3 is 12 residues. Trimming removed 1 base at V and 10 bases at J, with 8 bases between. CDR3 loop: CASSLDGYEQFF. The CDR3 region has the DNA TGTGCCAGCAGTTTAGACGGGTACGAGCAGTTCTTC.

This clonotype was counted at least ten times. This chain uses TRBV6-1 with TRBJ2-1; tentative D call: TRBD2 (6 bases). TRBJ2-7 matches the DNA end more closely, so the J call is doubtful. The CDR3 loop spans 15 amino acids. From germline, CDR1 is MNHNS and CDR2 SASEGT. CDR3 amino acids: CASSAARAGTYEQYF. The CDR3 nucleotides read TGTGCCAGCAGTGCCGCCAGGGCGGGGACCTACGAGCAGTACTTC.

This clonotype was seen repeatedly, ten times or more. The chain has TRBV7-8 and TRBJ2-2, with 11 bases matching TRBD2. CDR1 SGHVS and CDR2 FQNEAQ come from the germline V gene. V shed 0 bases, J shed 7 bases, and the junction held 4 bases outside the gene matches. CDR3 length equals 16 residues. DNA for the CDR3: TGTGCCAGCAGCTTAGCGGTAGCGGGAGGGGGCGGGGAGCTGTTTTTT. It is translated as CASSLAVAGGGGELFF. The whole variable domain, filled in from reference TRBV7-8 and TRBJ2-2, reads GAGVSQSPRYKVAKRGQDVALRCDPISGHVSLFWYQQALGQGPEFLTYFQNEAQLDKSGLPSDRFFAERPEGSVSTLKIQRTQQEDSAVYLCASSLAVAGGGGELFFGEGSRLTVL.